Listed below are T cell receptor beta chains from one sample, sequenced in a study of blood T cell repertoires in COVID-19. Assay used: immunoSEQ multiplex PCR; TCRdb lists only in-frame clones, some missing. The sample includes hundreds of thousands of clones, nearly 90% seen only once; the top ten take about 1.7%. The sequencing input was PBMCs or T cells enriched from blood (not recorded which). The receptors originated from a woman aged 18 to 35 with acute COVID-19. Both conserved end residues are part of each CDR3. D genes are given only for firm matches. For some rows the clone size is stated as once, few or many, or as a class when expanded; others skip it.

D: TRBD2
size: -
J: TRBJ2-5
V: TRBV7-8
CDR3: CASSGGTRNSETQYF
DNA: TGTGCCAGCAGTGGTGGGACTAGAAATTCGGAGACCCAGTACTTC

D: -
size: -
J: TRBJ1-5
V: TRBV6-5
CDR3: CASRILERQPQHF
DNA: TGTGCCAGCAGAATATTGGAGAGACAGCCCCAGCATTTT

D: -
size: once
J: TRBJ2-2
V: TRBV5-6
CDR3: CASSLLEGTGELFF
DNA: TGTGCCAGCAGCTTGCTTGAGGGCACCGGGGAGCTGTTTTTT

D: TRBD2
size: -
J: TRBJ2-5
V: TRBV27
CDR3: CASSLSGGLAGAVGETQYF
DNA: TGTGCCAGCAGTTTATCGGGGGGACTAGCGGGAGCTGTAGGAGAGACCCAGTACTTC

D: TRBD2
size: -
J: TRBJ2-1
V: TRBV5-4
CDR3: CASSPGSVRGLAGVSEQFF
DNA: TGTGCCAGCAGCCCAGGGTCCGTCAGGGGACTAGCGGGAGTAAGTGAGCAGTTCTTC

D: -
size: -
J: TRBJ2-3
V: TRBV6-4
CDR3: CASSDSSSTDTQYF
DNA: TGTGCCAGCAGTGACTCGAGTAGCACAGATACGCAGTATTTT

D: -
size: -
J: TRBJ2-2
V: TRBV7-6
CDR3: CASSSRQAAGELFF
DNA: TGTGCCAGCAGCTCCCGACAGGCGGCCGGGGAGCTGTTTTTT

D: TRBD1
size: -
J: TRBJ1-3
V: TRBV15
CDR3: CATSAYRGTGNTIYF
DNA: TGTGCCACCAGCGCCTACAGGGGGACTGGAAACACCATATATTTT

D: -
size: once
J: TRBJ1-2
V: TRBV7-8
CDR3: CASSPETYGYTF
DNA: TGTGCCAGCAGCCCGGAGACCTATGGCTACACCTTC

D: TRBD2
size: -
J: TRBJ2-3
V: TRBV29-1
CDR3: CSITGWRERDTQYF
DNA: TGCAGCATCACGGGGTGGCGGGAGAGGGATACGCAGTATTTT

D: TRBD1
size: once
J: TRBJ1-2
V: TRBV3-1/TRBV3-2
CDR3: CASSQERQGGGYGYTF
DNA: TGTGCCAGCAGCCAAGAAAGACAAGGGGGCGGTTATGGCTACACCTTC

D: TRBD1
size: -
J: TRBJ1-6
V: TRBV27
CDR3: CASGEAGTGFSPLHF
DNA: TGTGCCAGCGGAGAAGCCGGGACAGGGTTTTCACCCCTCCACTTT

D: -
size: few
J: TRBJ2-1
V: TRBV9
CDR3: CASSVTSISYNEQFF
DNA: TGTGCCAGCAGCGTAACTAGCATCTCCTACAATGAGCAGTTCTTC

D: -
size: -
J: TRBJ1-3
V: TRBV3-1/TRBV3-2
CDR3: CASSQDLQGYAAIYF
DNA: TGTGCCAGCAGCCAAGACCTACAGGGTTATGCAGCCATATATTTT

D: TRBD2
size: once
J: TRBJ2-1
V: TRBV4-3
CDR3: CASSHGLAIYNEQFF
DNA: TGCGCCAGCAGCCACGGACTAGCCATCTACAATGAGCAGTTCTTC

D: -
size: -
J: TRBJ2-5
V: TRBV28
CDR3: CASSFVGGAGQETQYF
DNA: TGTGCCAGCAGTTTTGTGGGGGGGGCAGGACAAGAGACCCAGTACTTC

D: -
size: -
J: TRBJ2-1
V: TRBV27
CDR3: CASSLGRLNLNEQFF
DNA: TGTGCCAGCAGTTTGGGCAGGTTAAATTTAAATGAGCAGTTCTTC

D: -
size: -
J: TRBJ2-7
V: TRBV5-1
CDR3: CASSRTGDYEQYF
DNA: TGCGCCAGCAGCAGAACAGGAGACTACGAGCAGTACTTC

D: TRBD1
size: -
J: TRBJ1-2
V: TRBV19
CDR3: CASSSGTANYGYTF
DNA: TGTGCCAGTAGCTCCGGGACAGCTAACTATGGCTACACCTTC

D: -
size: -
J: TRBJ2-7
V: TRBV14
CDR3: CASSHKLSYEPTSYEQYF
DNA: TGTGCCAGCAGCCACAAACTTTCCTACGAGCCCACTTCCTACGAGCAGTACTTC

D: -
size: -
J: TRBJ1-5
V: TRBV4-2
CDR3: CASSQDYRDQPQHF
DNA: TGTGCCAGCAGCCAAGATTACAGGGACCAGCCCCAGCATTTT

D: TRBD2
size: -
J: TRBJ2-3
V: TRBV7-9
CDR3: CASSPGLAGGPGDTQYF
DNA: TGTGCCAGCAGCCCGGGACTAGCGGGAGGGCCGGGGGATACGCAGTATTTT

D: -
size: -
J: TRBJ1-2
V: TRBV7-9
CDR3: CASSLQGRSSGYTF
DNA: TGTGCCAGCAGCTTACAGGGGAGATCTAGTGGCTACACCTTC

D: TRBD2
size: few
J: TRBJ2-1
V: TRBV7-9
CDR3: CASSLSRTSGSHEQFF
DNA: TGTGCCAGCAGCTTAAGTAGGACTAGCGGGAGTCATGAGCAGTTCTTC

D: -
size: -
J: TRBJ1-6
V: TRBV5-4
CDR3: CASSSQSGGAFIPLHF
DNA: TGTGCCAGCAGTAGCCAAAGTGGGGGCGCTTTCATACCCCTCCACTTT

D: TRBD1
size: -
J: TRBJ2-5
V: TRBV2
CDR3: CASVEEYGTAQETQYF
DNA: TGTGCCAGCGTAGAAGAGTACGGGACAGCGCAAGAGACCCAGTACTTC

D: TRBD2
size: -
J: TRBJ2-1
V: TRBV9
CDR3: CASSVAYSGGYNEQFF
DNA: TGTGCCAGCAGCGTAGCTTATAGCGGGGGTTACAATGAGCAGTTCTTC

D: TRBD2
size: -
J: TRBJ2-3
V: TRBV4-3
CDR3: CASSQLFPSGSLPDTQYF
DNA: TGCGCCAGCAGCCAACTCTTCCCTAGCGGGAGTTTGCCAGATACGCAGTATTTT

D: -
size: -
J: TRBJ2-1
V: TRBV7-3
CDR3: CASSPRDTYNEQFF
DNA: TGTGCCAGCAGCCCCCGGGACACCTACAATGAGCAGTTCTTC

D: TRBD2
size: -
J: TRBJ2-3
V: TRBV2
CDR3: CASSDSALAGVADTQYF
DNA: TGTGCCAGCAGTGATTCGGCACTAGCGGGAGTGGCAGATACGCAGTATTTT

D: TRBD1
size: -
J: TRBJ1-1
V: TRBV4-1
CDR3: CASSQGPGQRNTEAFF
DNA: TGCGCCAGCAGCCAAGGACCGGGACAGAGGAACACTGAAGCTTTCTTT

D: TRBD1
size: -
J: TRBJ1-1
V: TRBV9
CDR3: CASSGSQGANTEAFF
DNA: TGTGCCAGCAGCGGTTCACAGGGGGCGAACACTGAAGCTTTCTTT

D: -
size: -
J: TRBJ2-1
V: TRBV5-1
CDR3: CASSLADSRQVSFF
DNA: TGCGCCAGCAGCTTGGCCGACTCGAGACAGGTCTCGTTCTTC

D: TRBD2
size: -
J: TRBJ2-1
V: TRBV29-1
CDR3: CSVETSSNEQFF
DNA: TGCAGCGTAGAGACTAGCAGCAATGAGCAGTTCTTC

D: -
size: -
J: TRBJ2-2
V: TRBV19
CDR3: CASSIPEGDNTGELFF
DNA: TGTGCCAGTAGTATACCGGAGGGAGATAACACCGGGGAGCTGTTTTTT

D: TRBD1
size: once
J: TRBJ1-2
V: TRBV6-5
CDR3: CASRGAGTGSSGYTF
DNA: TGTGCCAGCAGGGGGGCCGGGACAGGGTCTTCTGGCTACACCTTC

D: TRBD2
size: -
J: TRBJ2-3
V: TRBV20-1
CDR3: CSASWLAGGGDTQYF
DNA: TGCAGTGCTAGTTGGCTAGCGGGAGGGGGGGATACGCAGTATTTT

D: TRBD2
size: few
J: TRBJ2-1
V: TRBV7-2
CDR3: CASSFGTSGSFFF
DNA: TGTGCCAGCAGCTTCGGGACTAGCGGGAGTTTTTTCTTC

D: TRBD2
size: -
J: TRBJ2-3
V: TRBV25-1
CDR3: CASSRRASGSSDTQYF
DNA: TGTGCCAGCTCGAGGCGGGCTAGCGGGAGTTCAGATACGCAGTATTTT

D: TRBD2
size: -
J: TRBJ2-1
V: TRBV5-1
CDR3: CASSADVAGGLLHEQFF
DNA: TGCGCCAGCAGCGCAGATGTAGCGGGAGGGCTTTTGCATGAGCAGTTCTTC

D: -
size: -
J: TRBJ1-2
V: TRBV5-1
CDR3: CASSGQGTANYGYTF
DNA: TGCGCCAGCAGCGGGCAGGGGACCGCGAACTATGGCTACACCTTC

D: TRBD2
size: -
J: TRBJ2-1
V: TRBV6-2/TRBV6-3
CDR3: CASSIPGLADNEQFF
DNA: TGTGCCAGCAGTATCCCGGGACTAGCGGATAATGAGCAGTTCTTC

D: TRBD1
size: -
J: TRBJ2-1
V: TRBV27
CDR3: CASSFLGQEYNEQFF
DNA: TGTGCCAGCAGTTTCTTAGGACAGGAGTACAATGAGCAGTTCTTC

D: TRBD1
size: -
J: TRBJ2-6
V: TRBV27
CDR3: CASSLVAGGLSGANVLTF
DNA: TGTGCCAGCAGTTTAGTAGCAGGGGGCTTAAGTGGGGCCAACGTCCTGACTTTC

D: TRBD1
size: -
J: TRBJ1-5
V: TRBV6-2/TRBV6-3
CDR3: CASSRFRTGGPNQPQHF
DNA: TGTGCCAGCAGCCGATTTAGGACAGGGGGGCCGAATCAGCCCCAGCATTTT

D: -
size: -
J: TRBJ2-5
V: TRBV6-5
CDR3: CASSLDWAGETQYF
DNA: TGTGCCAGCAGTCTAGATTGGGCGGGGGAGACCCAGTACTTC

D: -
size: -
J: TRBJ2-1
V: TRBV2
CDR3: CASSDPGAYNEQFF
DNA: TGTGCCAGCAGTGACCCGGGAGCGTACAATGAGCAGTTCTTC

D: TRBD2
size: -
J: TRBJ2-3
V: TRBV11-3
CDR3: CASSLGVSGKDTQYF
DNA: TGTGCCAGCAGCTTAGGGGTTAGCGGGAAGGATACGCAGTATTTT

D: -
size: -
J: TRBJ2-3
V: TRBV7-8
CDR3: CASSQVGGRGSTDTQYF
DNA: TGTGCCAGCAGCCAGGTTGGGGGCCGCGGTTCCACAGATACGCAGTATTTT

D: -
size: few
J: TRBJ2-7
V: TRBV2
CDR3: CASSEALFRVHEQYF
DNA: TGTGCCAGCAGTGAAGCGCTTTTCAGGGTCCACGAGCAGTACTTC

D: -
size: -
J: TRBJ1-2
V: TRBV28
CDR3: CASSLTSANYGYTF
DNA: TGTGCCAGCAGTTTAACCTCAGCTAACTATGGCTACACCTTC

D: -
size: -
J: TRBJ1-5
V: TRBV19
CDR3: CASMGPGDNQPQHF
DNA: TGTGCCAGTATGGGGCCAGGGGACAATCAGCCCCAGCATTTT

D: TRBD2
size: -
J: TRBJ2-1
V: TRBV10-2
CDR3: CASNQGARTSGNNEQFF
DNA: TGCGCCAGCAACCAGGGGGCGCGGACTAGCGGAAACAATGAGCAGTTCTTC

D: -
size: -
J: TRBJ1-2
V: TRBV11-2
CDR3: CASSLSPGSALGYTF
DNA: TGTGCCAGCAGCTTATCCCCCGGTTCTGCGCTTGGCTACACCTTC

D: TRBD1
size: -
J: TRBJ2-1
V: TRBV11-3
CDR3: CASSGTGVNEQFF
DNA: TGTGCCAGCAGCGGGACAGGGGTTAATGAGCAGTTCTTC

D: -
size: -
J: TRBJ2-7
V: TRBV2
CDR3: CASRRENEQYF
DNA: TGTGCCAGCAGAAGAGAGAACGAGCAGTACTTC

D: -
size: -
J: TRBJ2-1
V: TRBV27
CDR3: CASGSRPPTNYEQFF
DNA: TGTGCCAGCGGTTCTAGACCCCCCACCAATTATGAGCAGTTCTTC

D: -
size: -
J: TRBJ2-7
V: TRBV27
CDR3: CASSLLVPGSAKYEQYF
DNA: TGTGCCAGCAGTTTATTAGTTCCAGGGTCAGCCAAATACGAGCAGTACTTC

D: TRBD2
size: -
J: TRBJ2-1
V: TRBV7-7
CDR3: CASSSGLAGVNEQFF
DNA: TGTGCCAGCAGCTCGGGACTAGCGGGAGTTAATGAGCAGTTCTTC